This T cell receptor beta chain was recorded in a study of CD8+ T cells in alopecia areata (dated by TCRdb to 2017 to 2018). Notes on the research overall: Female C3H/HeJ recipients, 7-10 weeks old, were grafted with skin from C3H/HeJ donors with spontaneous alopecia (about 6-13 months old). To study T cell clonal expansion in alopecia areata, the researchers applied high-throughput TCRbeta sequencing to both the C3H/HeJ mouse model and human patients. On the human side, TCRbeta sequencing was run on scalp tissue and on sorted CD4+ and CD8+ peripheral blood T cells from healthy controls and from alopecia areata patients with either patchy or totalis/universalis disease. Clonality in the scalp was compared among normal scalp (n=4), patchy alopecia areata scalp (n=8), and alopecia totalis/universalis scalp (n=8). The RNA source kit depended on sample type: the PAXgene miRNA kit for fixed scalp, the miRNeasy kit for PBMCs, and the RNeasy kit for mouse skin. TCRbeta CDR3 regions were amplified by immunoSEQ multiplex PCR using 35 Vbeta forward and 13 Jbeta reverse primers. Study-wide conclusions, independent of this receptor: Higher clonality and more expanded CD8+ clones were observed in lesional scalp than in normal scalp, particularly in alopecia totalis/universalis, a finding suggestive of antigenic drive. TCR sequences shared between patients were less clear than in mice, possibly partly because of HLA diversity in the patient population. Resident alphabeta T cells in normal human skin are also sequenced, complicating scalp TCR repertoire analysis, unlike mouse skin dominated by gammadelta T cells.

The CDR3 spans 16 residues, from the cysteine through the phenylalanine. The DNA covers only part of the CDR3, 36 bases in frame from base 1. Trimming removed 2 bases from V and 0 bases from J; the gene matches leave 2 bases unexplained. From the germline V gene, CDR1 is NSHNY and CDR2 is SYGAGN. This clone was detected a few times. Its antigen is still unknown. Gene names and germline sequences here are all drawn from mouse data. The read ends 4 residues early relative to the CDR3; the germline J gene fills the gap. Cells from mouse cutaneous lymph nodes were pooled, stained for CD4, CD8alpha, NKG2D, NKG2ACE and other markers, and then sorted on a BD Influx. Library generation was performed with the immunoSEQ multiplex PCR assay. RNA was extracted from all samples and reverse transcribed into cDNA, which served as template for TCR sequencing. First-strand cDNA was synthesized with SuperScript III using a 2:1 mix of oligo-dT and random hexamers. Amplification bias was assessed with a synthetic immune receptor repertoire, and residual bias was removed computationally. Libraries were sequenced on Illumina HiSeq using 60 bp reads that covered the CDR3 and were read from J toward V. On the study's bioinformatics: After raw reads were preprocessed to remove errors, the CDR3 was defined following IMGT conventions as running from the conserved cysteine to phenylalanine. Clonality was calculated as 1 minus Shannon entropy normalized by log2 of the number of productive unique TCRs. Whether each scalp clone was CD4 or CD8 was inferred by checking scalp TCRbeta sequences against the CD4 and CD8 repertoires from sorted blood. TCRdb took over this immuneACCESS table, retaining in-frame rearrangements with V and J assigned. Such tables are incomplete; in checked studies, under half of the missing clones stem from an unresolved V gene, and the remainder is unexplained. That table furnishes V, J and clone size, whereas the DNA furnished D and trimming. The table puts 290,000 or so clones in this sample, none counted just once. The top ten clones comprise about 1.1% of the sample.

The TCR originated in a C3H/HeJ mouse with alopecia areata. This line of mice carries MHC haplotype H2-k. Material: CD4+ T cells sorted from a lymph node. The chain links TRBV13-1 with TRBJ1-1; TRBD1 aligns with 12 central bases. Here the CDR3 is given as CASSDRDRGQNTEVFF. The part of the CDR3 DNA that was read is TGTGCCAGCAGTGACCGGGACAGGGGGCAGAACACA.